This TCR beta chain is from a study of blood T cell repertoires in COVID-19. In the study overall: Sites in the United States, Italy and Spain provided acute and convalescent COVID-19 samples. T cells, B-cell-depleted T cells, or PBMCs supplied cDNA or gDNA.

Authors' analysis steps: Amplified reference gene primers provided the basis for estimating nucleated cell counts. Profiling relied on immunoSEQ multiplex PCR, and the TCRdb table lists in-frame clones only, not all of them. V and J calls and clone size are copied from that table; D and trimming were computed from the DNA. The table has fewer than 50,000 clones, about two thirds seen once. Sequenced: peripheral blood. The TCR was taken from an elderly man with acute or convalescent COVID-19.

The CDR3 spells CASSQRVRGLGEQYF. The CDR3 nucleotides read TGTGCCAGCAGCCAGCGGGTCAGGGGGCTGGGCGAGCAGTACTTC. The chain recombines TRBV14 with TRBJ2-7, with 8 bases that match TRBD1. CDR1 and CDR2 from the germline V gene are SGHDN and FVKESK. The CDR3 has 15 residues. V was pared by 3 bases and J by 6 bases, with 10 bases of the junction left unmatched.